The next 15 T cell receptor beta chains were all read from a single sample in a study of kidney transplant recipient with SARS-CoV-2 infection (dated by TCRdb to the early 2020s). This specimen's time point label, per the study, means: pre-pandemic baseline sample and day 111 after first positive SARS-CoV-2 test. For sequencing, an Illumina MiSeq was employed. In-frame beta chains were kept once TCRdb had trimmed the public reads at Q25 with fastp and called clones with MiXCR. CDR3 protein sequences are deduplicated, and each keeps its most common genes and DNA. The sample table shows under 250,000 distinct CDR3 sequences, and more than 25% are seen once. The biggest ten clones account for about 7% of the sample. The input for sequencing was a blood sample, taken at baseline and around day 110 from a kidney transplant recipient. Receptors were obtained from a male patient between 25 and 39 years old who had COVID-19 and was a kidney transplant recipient. The graft donor may be the source of some T cells after a transplant.

A few counts support this clonotype. This chain links TRBV6-5 with TRBJ2-7; 8 nucleotides line up with TRBD1. The CDR3 loop spans 18 amino acids. The germline V gene has CDR1 MNHEY and CDR2 SVGAGI. V shed 6 bases, J shed 0 bases, and the junction held 16 bases outside the gene matches. The CDR3 bases are TGTGCCAGCAGCGCCGGGGCAGGGGGCGGTCGAAGCTCCTACGAGCAGTACTTC. Its translation is CASSAGAGGGRSSYEQYF.

This clonotype was recorded many times. The chain has TRBV18 and TRBJ1-2; 7 bases agree with TRBD1. Germline-derived CDR1 and CDR2 are KGHSH and LQKENI. The CDR3 is made up of 15 amino acids. The V and J ends lost 3 bases and 4 bases, in that order; junction bases with no gene match: 8. The DNA of the CDR3 is TGTGCCAGCTCACCGGACCAACAGGGGTTCTATGGCTACACCTTC. This translates into CASSPDQQGFYGYTF.

This clonotype was observed many times. The V and J genes are TRBV6-5 and TRBJ1-2; D is undetermined. The germline V gene has CDR1 MNHEY and CDR2 SVGAGI. V was clipped by 6 bases and J by 2 bases, with 13 bases between them. This CDR3 has 14 amino acids. The CDR3 DNA sequence: TGTGCCAGCAGCGCCATATCGGGGAACTATGGCTACACCTTC. This encodes CASSAISGNYGYTF.

This clonotype showed up many times. This chain connects TRBV29-1 to TRBJ2-5, with TRBD1 identical over 7 bases. CDR1 SQVTM and CDR2 ANQGSEA come from the germline V gene. The CDR3 contains 13 residues. V was pared by 6 bases and J by 3 bases, with 7 bases of the junction left unmatched. CDR3 coding DNA: TGCAGCGTCGCCCCAGGGGGTGAAGAGACCCAGTACTTC. Translated: CSVAPGGEETQYF.

This clonotype showed up just a few times. The chain carries TRBV4-1 and TRBJ2-1, with 8 nucleotides matching TRBD2. This CDR3 has 17 amino acids. Trimming removed 4 bases from V and 5 bases from J; junction bases left unmatched: 13. Germline CDR1 MGHRA, CDR2 YSYEKL. CDR3 bases: TGCGCCAGCAGCCCTCGGACGGGGGGGACCCCCCACAATGAGCAGTTCTTC. This encodes CASSPRTGGTPHNEQFF.

Notes on this clonotype: Just one base apart from a much larger clone, this may be a read error. CDR3 sequence (DNA): TGTGCCAGCAGTTACCCTTCGGGACTAGCGAACATTTACAATGAGCAGTTCTTC. Translating gives CASSYPSGLANIYNEQFF. The rearrangement joins TRBV6-2 or TRBV6-3 to TRBJ2-1, with TRBD2 matching over 10 bases. The CDR3 contains 18 residues. Per the germline V gene, CDR1 is MNHEY and CDR2 is SVGEGT. The J segment lost 4 bases and the V segment lost 2 bases, leaving 11 bases of the junction unmatched.

As concerns this clonotype: A much larger clone differs by one base, so this may be a read error. The chain carries TRBV11-3 and TRBJ2-5, with 8 nucleotides matching TRBD1. CDR3 length: 15 residues. Germline V gene data show CDR1 as SGHNT and CDR2 as YENEEA. The chain's CDR3 is CAGSLGQGIQETQYF. CDR3 DNA: TGTGCCGGCAGCCTAGGACAGGGAATCCAAGAGACCCAGTACTTC.

Regarding this clonotype: A much larger clonotype is one base distant, so this may be a read error. The chain links TRBV7-2 to TRBJ1-1; the D is unclear. The ends were cut back, 2 bases at V and 11 bases at J, with 12 bases in the middle. The CDR3 length is 12 residues. Germline V lookup: CDR1 SGHTA, CDR2 FQGNSA. CDR3 in DNA: TGTACCAGCAGCTTAAATAGGCACGGGGCTTTCTTT. The encoded protein is CTSSLNRHGAFF. The full variable domain, in which reference TRBV7-2 and TRBJ1-1 provide the parts outside the CDR3, is GAGVSQSPSNKVTEKGKDVELRCDPISGHTALYWYRQSLGQGLEFLIYFQGNSAPDKSGLPSDRFSAERTGGSVSTLTIQRTQQEDSAVYLCTSSLNRHGAFFGQGTRLTVV.

About this clonotype: This may be a read error: a much more frequent sequence differs by one nucleotide. This chain joins TRBV20-1 and TRBJ2-7, with 12 bases lining up with TRBD1. The length of the CDR3 is 15 residues. Germline-derived CDR1 and CDR2 are DFQATT and SNEGSKA (reference sequence). CDR3 in amino acids: CGAIAGTGGYDEQYF. The CDR3 region has the DNA TGCGGTGCTATTGCCGGGACAGGGGGCTATGACGAGCAGTACTTC.

This chain joins TRBV3-2 and TRBJ2-5. TRBV3-2 counts as a pseudogene. This CDR3 is built from 13 residues. The CDR3 region has the DNA TGTGCCAGCAGCCCGTCGATTCAAGAGACCCGGTACTTC. Translation gives CASSPSIQETRYF.

The table lists this clonotype with a few counts. V is TRBV18 and J is TRBJ1-4; TRBD1 is a possible D gene (6 bases). The V gene's germline CDR1 is KGHSH and CDR2 LQKENI. This CDR3 contains 16 residues. The ends were cut back, 4 bases at V and 6 bases at J, with 18 bases in the middle. CDR3 amino acids: CASSLSSEGEDEKLFF. CDR3 coding DNA: TGTGCCAGCTCACTTTCGTCGGAGGGGGAGGATGAAAAACTGTTTTTT.

Of note for this clonotype: One base away lies a much larger clone, so this may be a sequencing read error. V usage is TRBV15 and J usage is TRBJ2-3, with TRBD2 as a possible D gene (6 bases). CDR1 and CDR2 from the germline V gene are LNHNV and YYDKDF (reference sequence). The CDR3 runs to 16 residues. The CDR3 is CTTSRVKLASTDTQYF. Here the CDR3 DNA reads TGTACCACCAGCAGAGTTAAACTAGCTAGCACAGATACGCAGTATTTT.

To note about this clonotype: Since a much larger clone is just one base distant, this may be a read error. This chain connects TRBV21-1 to TRBJ1-6. TRBV21-1 is flagged as a pseudogene. The CDR3 is made up of 17 amino acids. The CDR3 DNA is TGTGCCAGCAGCAACCGGCGGGGTTTTACCTGTAATTCACCCCTCCACTTT. Translated, it gives CASSNRRGFTCNSPLHF.

A remark on this clonotype: A much more abundant neighbour one base away suggests this may be a read error. Because it lacks the conserved phenylalanine or tryptophan at the end, this CDR3 is likely a read error. The chain couples TRBV9 to TRBJ1-3; D possibly corresponds to TRBD1 (5 bases). Germline-derived CDR1 and CDR2 are SGDLS and YYNGEE. V was pared by 0 bases and J by 0 bases, with 10 bases between. This CDR3 comprises 16 residues. CDR3 sequence: CASSVGGGSSGNTIYL. The CDR3 bases are TGTGCCAGCAGCGTAGGGGGCGGGAGCTCTGGAAACACCATATATCTT.

This clonotype appeared a few times. The chain couples TRBV10-1 to TRBJ1-2; D gene ambiguous. The CDR3 runs 17 residues. Trimming took off 5 bases at V and 4 bases at J, with 23 bases between the two ends. Germline V lookup: CDR1 WNHNN, CDR2 SYGVQD (reference sequence). The CDR3 sequence is CASSYTLRSRKTYGYTF. The CDR3 region has the DNA TGCGCCAGCAGTTACACCTTAAGATCGCGAAAGACCTATGGCTACACCTTC.